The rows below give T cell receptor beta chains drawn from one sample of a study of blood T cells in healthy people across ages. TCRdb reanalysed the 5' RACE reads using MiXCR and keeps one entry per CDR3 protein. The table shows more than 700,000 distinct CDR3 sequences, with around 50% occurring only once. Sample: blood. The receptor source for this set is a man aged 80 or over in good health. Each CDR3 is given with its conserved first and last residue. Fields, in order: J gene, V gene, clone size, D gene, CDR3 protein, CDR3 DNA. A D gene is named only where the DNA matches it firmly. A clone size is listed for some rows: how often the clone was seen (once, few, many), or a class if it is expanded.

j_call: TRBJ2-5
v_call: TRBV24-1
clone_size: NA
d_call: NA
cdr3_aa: CATSDYEETQYF
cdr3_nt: TGTGCCACCAGTGACTACGAAGAGACCCAGTACTTC

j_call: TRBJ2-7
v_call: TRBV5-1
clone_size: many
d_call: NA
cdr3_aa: CASSSDGIDYEQYF
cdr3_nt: TGCGCCAGCAGCTCTGACGGGATCGACTACGAGCAGTACTTC

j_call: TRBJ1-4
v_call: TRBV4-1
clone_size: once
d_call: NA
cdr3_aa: CASSQDGLRKLFF
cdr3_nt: TGCGCCAGCAGCCAAGATGGTTTGCGAAAACTGTTTTTT

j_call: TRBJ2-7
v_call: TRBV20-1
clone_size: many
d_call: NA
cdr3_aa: CSAQDYYEQYF
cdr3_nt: TGCAGTGCTCAGGATTACTACGAGCAGTACTTC

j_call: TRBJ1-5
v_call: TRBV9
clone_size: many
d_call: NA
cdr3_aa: CASSVCQPQHF
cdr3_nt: TGTGCCAGCAGCGTATGTCAGCCCCAGCATTTT

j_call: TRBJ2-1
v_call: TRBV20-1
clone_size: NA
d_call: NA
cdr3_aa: CSARDRTGRISYNEQFF
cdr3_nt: TGCAGTGCTAGAGATAGGACGGGAAGAATCTCCTACAATGAGCAGTTCTTC

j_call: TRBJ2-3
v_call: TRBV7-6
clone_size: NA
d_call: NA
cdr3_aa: CASTSEGGTDAQYF
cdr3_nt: TGTGCCAGCACCTCTGAGGGGGGCACAGATGCGCAGTATTTT

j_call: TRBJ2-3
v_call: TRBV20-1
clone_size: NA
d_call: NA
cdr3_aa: CSARGGAWELDTDTQYF
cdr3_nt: TGCAGTGCTAGAGGTGGGGCGTGGGAGCTTGACACAGATACGCAGTATTTT

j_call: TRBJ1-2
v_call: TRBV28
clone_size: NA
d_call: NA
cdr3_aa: CASGDVYYGYTF
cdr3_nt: TGTGCCAGCGGGGACGTATACTATGGCTACACCTTC

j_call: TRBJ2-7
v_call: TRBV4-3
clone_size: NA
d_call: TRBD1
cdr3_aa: CASSRDSFYYNEQYF
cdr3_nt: TGCGCCAGCAGCCGGGACAGCTTCTACTACAATGAGCAGTACTTC

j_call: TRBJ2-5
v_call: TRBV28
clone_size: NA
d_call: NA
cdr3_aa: CASSSPTAPSAETQYF
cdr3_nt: TGTGCCAGCAGTTCCCCTACAGCACCCTCAGCGGAGACCCAGTACTTC

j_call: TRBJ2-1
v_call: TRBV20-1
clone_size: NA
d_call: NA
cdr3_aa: CSARREGLSSYNEQFF
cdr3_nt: TGCAGTGCTAGACGTGAGGGATTGAGCTCCTACAATGAGCAGTTCTTC

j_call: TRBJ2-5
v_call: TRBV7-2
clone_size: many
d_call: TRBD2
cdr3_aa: CASSSGLAGYEQYF
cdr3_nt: TGTGCCAGCAGCTCGGGACTAGCGGGGTATGAGCAGTACTTC

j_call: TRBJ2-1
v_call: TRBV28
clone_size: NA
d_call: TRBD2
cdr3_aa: CASSLHPPASGKLNEQFF
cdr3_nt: TGTGCCAGCAGTTTACATCCGCCGGCTAGCGGGAAGTTGAATGAGCAGTTCTTC

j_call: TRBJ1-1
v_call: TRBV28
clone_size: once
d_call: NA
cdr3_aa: CASRTRHTEAFF
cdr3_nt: TGTGCCAGCAGAACTAGGCACACTGAAGCTTTCTTT

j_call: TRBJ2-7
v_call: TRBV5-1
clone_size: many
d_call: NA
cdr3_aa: CASSTPEDGSYEQYF
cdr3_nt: TGCGCCAGCAGCACCCCTGAGGACGGTTCCTACGAGCAGTACTTC

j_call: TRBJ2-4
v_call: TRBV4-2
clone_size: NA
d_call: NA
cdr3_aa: CASSPQPGVWNIQYF
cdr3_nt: TGTGCCAGCAGCCCCCAGCCCGGGGTATGGAACATTCAGTACTTC

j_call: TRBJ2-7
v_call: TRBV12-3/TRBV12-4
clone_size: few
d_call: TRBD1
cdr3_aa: CASSLQDRGWYEQYF
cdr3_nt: TGTGCCAGCAGTTTACAGGACAGGGGTTGGTACGAGCAGTACTTC

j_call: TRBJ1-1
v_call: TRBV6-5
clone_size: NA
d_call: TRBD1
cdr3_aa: CASSRGQGTTEAFF
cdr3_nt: TGTGCCAGCAGCCGTGGACAGGGGACCACTGAAGCTTTCTTT

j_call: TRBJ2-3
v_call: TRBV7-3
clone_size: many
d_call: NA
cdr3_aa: CASSPSRGDTQYF
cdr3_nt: TGTGCCAGCAGCCCTTCCCGGGGGGATACGCAGTATTTT